The next 25 T cell receptor beta chains were all read from a single sample in a study of T cell repertoires in cytomegalovirus infection. TCRdb fed the reads into MiXCR, producing one record per CDR3 protein. The sample lists 150,000 to 200,000 distinct CDR3 sequences; approximately 15% were seen once. The sequenced sample was PBMCs. The receptor source for this set is a human donor in good health (CMV status not recorded). Some clones in this sample may be carry-over from other donors' samples.

This clonotype was recorded at least ten times. The chain combines TRBV20-1 with TRBJ2-5; D gene uncertain. The CDR3 contains 13 residues. The V gene lost 2 bases and the J gene lost 5 bases, with 12 bases spanning the gap. Germline V gives CDR1 DFQATT, CDR2 SNEGSKA (reference sequence). The CDR3 nucleotides read TGCAGTGCTAGACTATTGCATTCGGAGACCCAGTACTTC. This encodes CSARLLHSETQYF.

At least ten counts were recorded for this clonotype. This chain connects TRBV7-2 to TRBJ2-1; 7 bases align to TRBD2. Germline V lookup: CDR1 SGHTA, CDR2 FQGNSA. V trimming: 4 bases; J trimming: 0 bases; junction bases outside the gene matches: 9. The CDR3 length is 17 residues. CDR3 nucleotides: TGTGCCAGCAGCTCAGACCCTAGCGGAAGCTCCTACAATGAGCAGTTCTTC. This sequence encodes CASSSDPSGSSYNEQFF.

This clonotype was seen only a few times. V usage is TRBV20-1 and J usage is TRBJ1-2; D remains ambiguous. CDR1 and CDR2 from the germline V gene are DFQATT and SNEGSKA (reference sequence). V lost 0 bases, J lost 3 bases, and 5 bases lay in between. The CDR3 covers 12 residues. As DNA, the CDR3 is TGCAGTGCTAGAGATCAAGACTATGGCTACACCTTC. Amino acids: CSARDQDYGYTF.

Ten or more counts support this clonotype. This rearrangement joins TRBV7-9 to TRBJ1-2, with D possibly matching TRBD1 (6 bases). CDR1 is SEHNR and CDR2 is FQNEAQ in the germline V gene (reference sequence). V lost 6 bases, J lost 4 bases, and 15 bases lay in between. This CDR3 spans 14 amino acids. The chain's CDR3 is CASSPQGLGYGYTF. CDR3 in DNA: TGTGCCAGCAGTCCCCAGGGGCTCGGCTATGGCTACACCTTC.

This clonotype was observed at least ten times. V usage is TRBV7-6 and J usage is TRBJ2-5; 7 bases match TRBD2. The J segment lost 2 bases and the V segment lost 2 bases, leaving 2 bases of the junction unmatched. CDR3 length equals 14 residues. The V gene's germline CDR1 is SGHVS and CDR2 FNYEAQ. The CDR3, as DNA: TGTGCCAGCAGCTTACGGGGGGATCAAGAGACCCAGTACTTC. Amino acids: CASSLRGDQETQYF. Filled out from reference TRBV7-6 and TRBJ2-5, the complete variable domain reads GAGVSQSPRYKVTKRGQDVALRCDPISGHVSLYWYRQALGQGPEFLTYFNYEAQQDKSGLPNDRFSAERPEGSISTLTIQRTEQRDSAMYRCASSLRGDQETQYFGPGTRLLVL.

This chain uses TRBV28 with TRBJ2-7; TRBD2 might be the D (5 bases). Trimming took 4 bases from V and 2 from J, leaving 15 bases between them. The CDR3 has 15 residues. Germline lookup yields CDR1 MDHEN and CDR2 SYDVKM. The chain's CDR3 is CASSSERTDTYEQYF. Written as DNA, the CDR3 is TGTGCCAGCAGTTCAGAAAGGACTGACACCTACGAGCAGTACTTC. Based on the CDR3 plus reference TRBV28 and TRBJ2-7, the full variable domain is DVKVTQSSRYLVKRTGEKVFLECVQDMDHENMFWYRQDPGLGLRLIYFSYDVKMKEKGDIPEGYSVSREKKERFSLILESASTNQTSMYLCASSSERTDTYEQYFGPGTRLTVT.

This clonotype occurred a few times. The chain uses TRBV7-6 and TRBJ2-2; D gene unclear. Germline V lookup: CDR1 SGHVS, CDR2 FNYEAQ. V was clipped by 7 bases and J by 8 bases, with 11 bases between them. The length of the CDR3 is 12 residues. CDR3 in DNA: TGTGCCAGCATCCCCGTGTTGGGGGAGCTGTTTTTT. Translated: CASIPVLGELFF.

The rearrangement uses TRBV29-1 and TRBJ2-7; 7 positions agree with TRBD1. There are 14 residues in the CDR3. With 4 bases clipped from V and 0 bases from J, the junction kept 6 bases outside the gene matches. Germline CDR1 reads SQVTM; CDR2 reads ANQGSEA. CDR3 residues: CSVGDSFRSYEQYF. CDR3 bases: TGCAGCGTTGGGGACAGCTTTCGCTCCTACGAGCAGTACTTC.

The chain is built from TRBV18 and TRBJ2-7, with 8 positions matching TRBD1. V lost 3 bases to trimming and J lost 6 bases; unmatched junction nucleotides: 7. The length of the CDR3 is 14 residues. The V gene's germline CDR1 is KGHSH and CDR2 LQKENI. DNA of the CDR3: TGTGCCAGCTCACCCTGGACAGGGTTCGGCGAGCAGTACTTC. Protein product: CASSPWTGFGEQYF.

This clonotype showed up many times. The chain employs TRBV12-3 or TRBV12-4 and TRBJ2-7, with 7 bases matching TRBD1. J was trimmed by 12 bases and V by 9 bases; bases with no gene match: 17. This CDR3 region has 13 residues. The CDR3 DNA is TGTGCCAGTAACCGGGACAGCTGGATTAATCCGTACTTC. As protein: CASNRDSWINPYF.

This clonotype appeared many times. The V call is TRBV12-3 or TRBV12-4, the J call TRBJ2-1, with a possible D match to TRBD1 (5 bases). The CDR3 sequence is 15 residues long. Trimming removed 6 bases at V and 5 bases at J, with 17 bases between. The CDR3: CASSPDIPVNNEQFF. The CDR3 DNA sequence: TGTGCCAGCAGCCCGGACATCCCAGTAAACAATGAGCAGTTCTTC.

This clonotype was counted only a few times. V and J are TRBV27 and TRBJ1-2; weak D call: TRBD1 (6 bases). CDR1 is MNHEY, CDR2 SMNVEV, per germline (reference sequence). Between the trimmed V and J ends, which lost 1 base and 4 bases, there was a span of 13 bases. This CDR3 has 15 residues. CDR3 in DNA: TGTGCCAGCAGTTTATTCCCAGGGGCGGGCTATGGCTACACCTTC. Protein sequence: CASSLFPGAGYGYTF.

The J gene is TRBJ2-7, the V gene TRBV20-1; D unresolved. The ends were cut back, 3 bases at V and 3 bases at J, with 9 bases in the middle. Germline CDR1 reads DFQATT; CDR2 reads SNEGSKA (reference sequence). This CDR3 is built from 12 residues. CDR3 sequence: CSASLEIYEQYF. The CDR3 coding sequence is TGCAGTGCTAGTCTGGAAATCTACGAGCAGTACTTC.

This clonotype was recorded at least ten times. The V call is TRBV7-3, the J call TRBJ2-7; 8 bases align to TRBD2. The germline V gene encodes CDR1 SGHTA and CDR2 FQGTGA. This CDR3 is built from 15 residues. V shed 5 bases, J shed 3 bases, and the junction held 9 bases outside the gene matches. The CDR3 here is CASSQLAGSGYEQYF. The CDR3 DNA is TGTGCCAGCAGCCAATTAGCGGGATCCGGCTACGAGCAGTACTTC.

This clonotype was detected only a few times. The rearrangement uses TRBV12-3 or TRBV12-4 and TRBJ2-7; 9 nucleotides match TRBD1. V lost 8 bases, J lost 6 bases, and 5 bases stayed unmatched. This CDR3 comprises 12 residues. Here the CDR3 DNA reads TGTGCCAGCTGGGACAGGGCCGGCGAGCAGTACTTC. This sequence encodes CASWDRAGEQYF.

V gene TRBV30 combines with J gene TRBJ2-5, with D perhaps matching TRBD2 (6 bases). This CDR3 region has 14 residues. V lost 5 bases and J lost 5, with 18 bases in between. The V gene's germline CDR1 is GTSNPN and CDR2 SVGIG (reference sequence). DNA for the CDR3: TGTGCCTGGGACGGGGCGGGGAGTGCCGAGACCCAGTACTTC. Translation: CAWDGAGSAETQYF. Filled out from reference TRBV30 and TRBJ2-5, the complete variable domain reads SQTIHQWPATLVQPVGSPLSLECTVEGTSNPNLYWYRQAAGRGLQLLFYSVGIGQISSEVPQNLSASRPQDRQFILSSKKLLLSDSGFYLCAWDGAGSAETQYFGPGTRLLVL.

A few counts support this clonotype. The chain carries TRBV28 and TRBJ1-6, with unresolved D. Trimming left V 6 bases short and J 4 bases short, with 16 bases between. The CDR3 is 16 residues long. Germline V gene sequence: CDR1 MDHEN, CDR2 SYDVKM. The CDR3 bases are TGTGCCAGCAGGGACGTCCGGGTTGATTATAATTCACCCCTCCACTTT. It specifies CASRDVRVDYNSPLHF.

At least ten counts were recorded for this clonotype. The chain combines TRBV7-2 with TRBJ2-4; TRBD1 agrees at 9 bases. This CDR3 has 16 residues. From germline, CDR1 is SGHTA and CDR2 FQGNSA. The trim removed 3 bases at V and 8 bases at J, leaving 11 bases unmatched. The CDR3 sequence is CASSFSGTGYEDIQYF. In DNA, the CDR3 is TGTGCCAGCAGCTTCTCCGGGACAGGGTATGAAGACATTCAGTACTTC.

In this sample, this clonotype turned up many times. The genes are TRBV14 and TRBJ2-5, with D maybe TRBD2 (5 bases). Trimming stripped 0 bases from V and 7 bases from J, with 15 bases between. The germline CDR1 and CDR2 sequences are SGHDN and FVKESK. This CDR3 spans 15 amino acids. The CDR3 DNA is TGTGCCAGCAGCCAAGACCCCCCGGGGTGGGGGACCCAGTACTTC. This translates into CASSQDPPGWGTQYF.

The chain combines TRBV19 with TRBJ1-5, with 8 positions matching TRBD1. This CDR3 contains 14 residues. J lost 9 bases, V lost 7 bases, and 11 bases had no gene match. Germline-derived CDR1 and CDR2 are LNHDA and SQIVND (reference sequence). The CDR3 nucleotides read TGTGCCAGTAAAAGGGACAGGAGAGCTTTGCCCCAGCATTTT. Translation gives CASKRDRRALPQHF.

This clonotype has more than one count but fewer than ten. The chain links TRBV20-1 to TRBJ2-5; TRBD2 agrees at 9 bases. V was clipped by 4 bases and J by 7 bases; unmatched bases: 7. The CDR3 extends over 13 amino acids. The germline CDR1 and CDR2 sequences are DFQATT and SNEGSKA (reference sequence). CDR3 nucleotides: TGCAGTGCTACCCTAGCGGGAAAGGGGACCCAGTACTTC. Its translation is CSATLAGKGTQYF.

This clonotype was counted many times. The CDR3 DNA follows: TGTGCCAGCAGCTTGAGCCAAAGGGAAAAACTGTTTTTT. Its protein is CASSLSQREKLFF. The chain recombines TRBV5-4 with TRBJ1-4, with unresolved D. Germline CDR1 is SGHNT and CDR2 is YYREEE (reference sequence). The CDR3 has 13 residues. V was cut by 1 base and J by 8 bases, with 9 bases left in between.

This clonotype occurred many times. The rearrangement links TRBV5-6 to TRBJ2-2, with 9 bases identical to TRBD1. Germline CDR1 and CDR2: SGHDT and YYEEEE. V gave up 4 bases and J gave up 1 base; unmatched junction bases: 2. The CDR3 is 15 amino acids. As DNA, the CDR3 is TGTGCCAGCAGCCCGGACAGGGGGAACACCGGGGAGCTGTTTTTT. This translates into CASSPDRGNTGELFF.

This clonotype was detected many times. The chain links TRBV28 to TRBJ1-1; D is possibly TRBD1 (5 bases). Trimming removed 4 bases at V and 1 base at J, with 10 bases between. CDR1 MDHEN and CDR2 SYDVKM come from the germline V gene. The CDR3 runs 14 residues. The CDR3 here is CASSWGERNTEAFF. The CDR3 coding sequence is TGTGCCAGCAGTTGGGGGGAAAGGAACACTGAAGCTTTCTTT.

This clonotype was found a few times. This chain connects TRBV7-9 to TRBJ1-1; D ambiguous. The CDR3 has 13 residues. V was clipped by 1 base and J by 7 bases, with 10 bases between them. The V gene's germline CDR1 is SEHNR and CDR2 FQNEAQ (reference sequence). In nucleotides, the CDR3 is TGTGCCAGCAGCTTAGGGAAGGGCCTTGAAGCTTTCTTT. As protein: CASSLGKGLEAFF.